A selection of T cell receptor beta chains follows, all from one sample in a study of blood T cell repertoires in COVID-19. The data were produced by immunoSEQ multiplex PCR, yet TCRdb's version contains in-frame clones alone and is incomplete. The data hold 65,000 to 75,000 clones, with approximately 78% observed a single time. Specimen: peripheral blood. The receptors come from a human donor in a cohort sampled during active COVID-19. The conserved cysteine and the conserved F or W are not part of the CDR3 here.

TRBJ2-7	TRBV11-3	ASSLDGGSTEQY
TRBJ2-7	TRBV6-5	ASSYSRQGNNEQY
TRBJ1-6	TRBV7-8	ASSLVSSPLH
TRBJ2-5	TRBV6-6	ASSLGTETQY
TRBJ2-6	TRBV3-1/TRBV3-2	ASSSSRAGANVLT
TRBJ1-6	TRBV28	ASTEGAFNSPLH
TRBJ1-1	TRBV27	ASSSTLTGGTEAF
TRBJ2-1	TRBV27	ASSLIGGNNEQF
TRBJ2-7	TRBV20-1	SASGGLAGGTYEQY
TRBJ2-2	TRBV30	AWSVAGGGTGELF
TRBJ2-2	TRBV11-2	ASSHTSIPTGELF
TRBJ1-5	TRBV3-1/TRBV3-2	ASSQGGGGNQPQH
TRBJ2-7	TRBV12-3/TRBV12-4	ASSPRAGEGQY
TRBJ2-7	TRBV7-9	ASSFRREAYEQY
TRBJ1-6	TRBV12-3/TRBV12-4	ASRTGGESPLH
TRBJ1-5	TRBV28	ASSFRGGTPQH
TRBJ1-1	TRBV5-1	ASSLGQGGGTEAF
TRBJ2-4	TRBV9	ASSAGLAEAKNIQY
TRBJ2-7	TRBV19	ASSEQGQSSYEQY
TRBJ2-5	TRBV5-1	ASSLQGIQETQY
TRBJ2-7	TRBV6-6	ASSPRTSGSYEQY
TRBJ2-7	TRBV24-1	ATSDSRGGYEQY
TRBJ1-4	TRBV7-9	ASSMTGGLNEKLF
TRBJ2-3	TRBV2	ASTLLSGNTDTQY
TRBJ2-7	TRBV28	ASSSTSGGLWEQY
TRBJ2-1	TRBV29-1	SSRLAGMNEQF
TRBJ2-7	TRBV10-1	ASGTSGYEQY
TRBJ1-2	TRBV10-3	AISELQGSNYGYT
TRBJ2-7	TRBV15	ATSRGGAGGNEQY
TRBJ1-2	TRBV5-1	ASSLARSENGYT
TRBJ1-1	TRBV5-4	ASSLSNRANTEAF
TRBJ1-1	TRBV10-1	ASNVQPNTEAF
TRBJ1-2	TRBV10-2	ASSVDSANYGYT
TRBJ2-7	TRBV2	ASTPESYEQY
TRBJ2-1	TRBV7-6	ASSLGSSMTYNEQF
TRBJ1-5	TRBV7-2	ASSLVPGVRQPQH
TRBJ1-3	TRBV2	ASSSTGTGNTIY
TRBJ2-7	TRBV30	AWIPPGQGWDEQY
TRBJ2-7	TRBV11-3	ASSLGGSGYEQY
TRBJ1-1	TRBV25-1	ASSSGGTGTEAF
TRBJ2-6	TRBV14	ASSQGMQGVSGANVLT
TRBJ2-1	TRBV29-1	SVGLFGGDSGRRSEQF
TRBJ1-5	TRBV6-5	ASSPTVNSNQPQH
TRBJ2-1	TRBV24-1	ATSDDTGTSGRGNEQF
TRBJ1-1	TRBV5-1	ASSLGQGSEAF
TRBJ2-1	TRBV7-9	ASSPHSWRGDYNEQF
TRBJ2-2	TRBV29-1	SVDFEGATGELF
TRBJ2-6	TRBV3-1/TRBV3-2	ASSLRGSGANVLT
TRBJ1-2	TRBV7-9	ASSLALGGTNYGYT
TRBJ2-7	TRBV3-1/TRBV3-2	ASSQDLSGDWAYEQY
TRBJ1-1	TRBV5-8	ASSSDRAMNTEAF
TRBJ2-7	TRBV13	ASSPLADQREQY
TRBJ2-2	TRBV7-7	ASSPDRGNTGELF
TRBJ1-4	TRBV11-2	ASTPGTGAKNEKLF
TRBJ1-4	TRBV5-1	ASSRDRGGNEKLF
TRBJ2-7	TRBV25-1	ASSAAGPFYEQY
TRBJ2-7	TRBV6-4	ASTKIAGVRYEQY
TRBJ2-3	TRBV7-2	ASSRDRGEDTQY
TRBJ1-2	TRBV11-2	ASSFPTATYGYT
TRBJ2-5	TRBV30	AWDTSGSEVETQY